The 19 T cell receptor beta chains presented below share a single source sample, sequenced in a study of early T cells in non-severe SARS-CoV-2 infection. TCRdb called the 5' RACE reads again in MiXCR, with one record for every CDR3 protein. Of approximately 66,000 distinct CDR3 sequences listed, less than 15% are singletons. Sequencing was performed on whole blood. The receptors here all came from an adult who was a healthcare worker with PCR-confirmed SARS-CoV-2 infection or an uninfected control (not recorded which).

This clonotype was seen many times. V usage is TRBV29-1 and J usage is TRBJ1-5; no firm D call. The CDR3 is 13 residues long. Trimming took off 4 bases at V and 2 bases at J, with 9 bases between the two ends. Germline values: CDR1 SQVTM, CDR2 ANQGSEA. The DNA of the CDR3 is TGCAGCGTTGGGGAAAGGGGCAATCAGCCCCAGCATTTT. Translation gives CSVGERGNQPQHF.

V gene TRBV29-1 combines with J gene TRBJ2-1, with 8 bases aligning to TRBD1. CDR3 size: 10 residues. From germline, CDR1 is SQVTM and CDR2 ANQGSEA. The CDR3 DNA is TGCAGACCGCAGGGGGCGGTGCAGTTCTTC. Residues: CRPQGAVQFF.

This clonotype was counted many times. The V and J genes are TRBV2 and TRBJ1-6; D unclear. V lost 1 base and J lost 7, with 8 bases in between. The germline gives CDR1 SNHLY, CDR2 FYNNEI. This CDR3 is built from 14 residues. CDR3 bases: TGTGCCAGCAGTGAAGGGACCGCCAATTCACCCCTCCACTTT. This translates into CASSEGTANSPLHF.

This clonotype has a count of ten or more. The CDR3 loop reads CASSQGDRGWVGELFF. The CDR3 DNA sequence: TGTGCCAGCAGCCAAGGGGACAGGGGATGGGTCGGGGAGCTGTTTTTT. This chain connects TRBV4-2 to TRBJ2-2, with 10 bases identical to TRBD1. The CDR3 totals 16 residues. The germline V gene has CDR1 LGHNA and CDR2 YNFKEQ. Trimming removed 1 base from V and 7 bases from J; junction bases left unmatched: 6.

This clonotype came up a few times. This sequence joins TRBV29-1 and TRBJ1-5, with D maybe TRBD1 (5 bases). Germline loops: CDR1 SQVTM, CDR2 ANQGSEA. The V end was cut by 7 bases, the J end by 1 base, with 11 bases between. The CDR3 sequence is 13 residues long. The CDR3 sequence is CSARDGSNQPQHF. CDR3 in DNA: TGCAGCGCCAGGGACGGAAGCAATCAGCCCCAGCATTTT.

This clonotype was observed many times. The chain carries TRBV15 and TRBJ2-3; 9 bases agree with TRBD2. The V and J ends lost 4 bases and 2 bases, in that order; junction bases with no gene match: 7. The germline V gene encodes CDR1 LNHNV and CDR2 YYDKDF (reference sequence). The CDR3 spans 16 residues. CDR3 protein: CATSMGREGVTDTQYF. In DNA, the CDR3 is TGTGCCACCAGCATGGGGCGGGAGGGCGTCACAGATACGCAGTATTTT.

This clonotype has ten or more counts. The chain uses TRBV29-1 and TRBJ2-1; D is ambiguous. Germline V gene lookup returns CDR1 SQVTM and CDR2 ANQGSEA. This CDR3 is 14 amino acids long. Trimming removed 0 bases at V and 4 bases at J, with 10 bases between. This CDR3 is CSVEEERSYNEQFF. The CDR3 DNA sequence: TGCAGCGTTGAAGAGGAGCGCTCTTACAATGAGCAGTTCTTC.

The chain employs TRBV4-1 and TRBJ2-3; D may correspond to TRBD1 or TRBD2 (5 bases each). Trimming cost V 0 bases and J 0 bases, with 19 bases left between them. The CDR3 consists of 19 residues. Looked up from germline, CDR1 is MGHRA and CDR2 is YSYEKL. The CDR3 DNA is TGCGCCAGCAGCCAAGATAAAGACTCGGGGCAGACTAGCACAGATACGCAGTATTTT. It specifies CASSQDKDSGQTSTDTQYF.

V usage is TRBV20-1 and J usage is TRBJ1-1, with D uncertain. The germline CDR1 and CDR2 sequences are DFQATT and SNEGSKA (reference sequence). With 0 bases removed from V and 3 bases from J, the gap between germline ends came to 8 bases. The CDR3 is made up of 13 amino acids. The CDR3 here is CSARESRYTEAFF. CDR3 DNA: TGCAGTGCTAGAGAGAGCCGGTACACTGAAGCTTTCTTT.

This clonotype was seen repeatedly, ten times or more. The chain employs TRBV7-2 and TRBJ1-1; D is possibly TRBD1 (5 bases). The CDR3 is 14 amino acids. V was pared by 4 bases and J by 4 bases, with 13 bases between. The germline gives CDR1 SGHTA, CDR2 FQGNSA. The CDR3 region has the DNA TGTGCCAGCAGCTCCCTTCGGGGGGGCACTGAAGCTTTCTTT. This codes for CASSSLRGGTEAFF.

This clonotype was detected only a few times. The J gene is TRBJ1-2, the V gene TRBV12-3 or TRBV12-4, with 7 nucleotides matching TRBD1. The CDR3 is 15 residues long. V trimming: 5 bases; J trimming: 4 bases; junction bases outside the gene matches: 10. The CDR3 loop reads CASSPPGQPSYGYTF. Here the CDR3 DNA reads TGTGCCAGCAGTCCTCCGGGACAGCCGAGCTATGGCTACACCTTC.

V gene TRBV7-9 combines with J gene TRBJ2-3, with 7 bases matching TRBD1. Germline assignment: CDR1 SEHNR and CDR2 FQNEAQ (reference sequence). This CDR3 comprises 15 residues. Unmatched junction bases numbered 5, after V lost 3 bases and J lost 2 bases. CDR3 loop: CASSFTGVFTDTQYF. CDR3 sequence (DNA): TGTGCCAGCAGCTTCACAGGGGTGTTCACAGATACGCAGTATTTT.

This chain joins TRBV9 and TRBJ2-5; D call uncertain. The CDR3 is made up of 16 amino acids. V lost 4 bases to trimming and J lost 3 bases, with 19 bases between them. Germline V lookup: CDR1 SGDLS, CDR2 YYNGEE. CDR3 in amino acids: CASSPSQWQREETQYF. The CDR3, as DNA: TGTGCCAGCAGCCCTTCGCAGTGGCAGCGAGAAGAGACCCAGTACTTC.

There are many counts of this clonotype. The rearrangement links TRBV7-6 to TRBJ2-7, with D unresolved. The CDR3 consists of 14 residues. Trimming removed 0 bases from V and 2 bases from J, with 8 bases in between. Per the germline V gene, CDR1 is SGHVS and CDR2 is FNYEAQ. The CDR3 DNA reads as TGTGCCAGCAGCTTAGCGGCGGCTCCCTACGAGCAGTACTTC. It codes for CASSLAAAPYEQYF.

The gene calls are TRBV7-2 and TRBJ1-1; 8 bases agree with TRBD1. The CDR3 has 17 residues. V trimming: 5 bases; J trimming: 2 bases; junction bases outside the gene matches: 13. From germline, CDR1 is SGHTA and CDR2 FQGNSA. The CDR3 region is CASSRSRPRGLNTEAFF. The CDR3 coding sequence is TGTGCCAGCAGCCGGAGCCGGCCCAGGGGGCTTAACACTGAAGCTTTCTTT. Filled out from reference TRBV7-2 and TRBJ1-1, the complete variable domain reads GAGVSQSPSNKVTEKGKDVELRCDPISGHTALYWYRQSLGQGLEFLIYFQGNSAPDKSGLPSDRFSAERTGGSVSTLTIQRTQQEDSAVYLCASSRSRPRGLNTEAFFGQGTRLTVV.

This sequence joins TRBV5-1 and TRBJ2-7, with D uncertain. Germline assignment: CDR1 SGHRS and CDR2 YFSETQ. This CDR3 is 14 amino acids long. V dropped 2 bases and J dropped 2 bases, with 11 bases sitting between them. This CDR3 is CASSFVDGTYEQYF. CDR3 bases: TGCGCCAGCAGCTTTGTCGACGGTACCTACGAGCAGTACTTC.

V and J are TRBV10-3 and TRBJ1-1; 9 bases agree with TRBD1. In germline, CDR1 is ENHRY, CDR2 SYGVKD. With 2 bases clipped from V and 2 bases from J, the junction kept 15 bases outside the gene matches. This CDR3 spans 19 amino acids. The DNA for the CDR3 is TGTGCCATCAGTGAGCCCGGTACGCAGACAGGGGGTATTAACACTGAAGCTTTCTTT. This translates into CAISEPGTQTGGINTEAFF.

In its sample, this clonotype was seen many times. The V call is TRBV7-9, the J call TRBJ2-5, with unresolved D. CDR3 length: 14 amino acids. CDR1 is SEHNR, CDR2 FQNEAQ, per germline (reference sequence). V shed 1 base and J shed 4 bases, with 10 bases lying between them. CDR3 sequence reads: CASSLVPQRETQYF. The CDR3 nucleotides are TGTGCCAGCAGCTTAGTGCCACAGCGAGAGACCCAGTACTTC.

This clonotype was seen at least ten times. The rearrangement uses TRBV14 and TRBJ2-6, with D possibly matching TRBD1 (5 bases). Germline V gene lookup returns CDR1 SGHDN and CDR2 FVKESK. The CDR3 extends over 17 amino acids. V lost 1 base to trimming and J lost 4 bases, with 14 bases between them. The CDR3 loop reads CASSQGPGLRGANVLTF. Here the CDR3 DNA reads TGTGCCAGCAGCCAAGGTCCAGGGCTTCGCGGGGCCAACGTCCTGACTTTC.